This T cell receptor beta chain emerged from a study of cytomegalovirus exposure and HLA in healthy donors. Across the study: Across around 400 genotyped donors, approximately 80% landed in the Caucasian-associated ancestry cluster.

Losses at the gene ends were 5 bases for V and 6 bases for J; bases not matched to a gene: 9. Germline lookup yields CDR1 SGHAT and CDR2 FQNNGV. The CDR3 is 14 residues long. Researchers ran the PCR with 60 Vbeta and 13 Jbeta primers. Method: immunoSEQ multiplex PCR; TCRdb's copy keeps in-frame clones and lacks some. The sample carries 150,000 to 200,000 clones, 60% to 80% recorded once. Study observations and caveats: In a later analysis, TCR beta V- and J-gene trimming was associated with a missense DCLRE1C variant. It was reported that the classifier diagnosed cytomegalovirus status with high specificity and sensitivity in both the original and validation cohorts. The authors listed 150 to 200 TCR beta chains as cytomegalovirus-associated.

Details on this clone: Its antigen is undetermined.

The chain employs TRBV11-2 and TRBJ2-5; TRBD1 matches 7 bases. Material: PBMCs. This sequence originates from a woman aged 45-59 years in good health and CMV-seropositive. The CDR3 loop is CASSGDRVRQTQYF. The CDR3 coding sequence is TGTGCCAGCAGCGGAGACAGGGTTCGGCAGACCCAGTACTTC.